This T cell receptor beta chain was sequenced during a study of somatic mutations in cytotoxic T cells in rheumatoid arthritis. For the study at large: Selected populations of V beta antibody-stained T cells underwent flow sorting at nearly 100% purity; these encompassed V beta1+ cells subjected to TCRB sequencing.

Clones were sequenced by immunoSEQ multiplex PCR, and TCRdb holds only the in-frame ones, with some missing. The sample records under 15,000 clones, about 80% being singletons. Germline CDR1 SNHLY, CDR2 FYNNEI. Trimming stripped 3 bases from V and 2 bases from J, with 18 bases between. The CDR3 has 17 residues. Study observations and caveats: Of the expanded CD8+ clones, the antigen targets were not known. It was found that CD8+ T-cell clonality in rheumatoid arthritis patients did not differ significantly from that in age-matched healthy controls. Rheumatoid arthritis patients, but not healthy controls, exhibited increasing CD8+ clonality with age.

Details on this clone: Its antigen is currently unknown.

This sequence originates from a man aged 50 to 59 in good health. The material sequenced was CD8+ T cells sorted from blood. The rearrangement uses TRBV2 and TRBJ2-3; D not resolved. This CDR3 reads CASSDPGQADLTDTQYF. CDR3 DNA: TGTGCCAGCAGTGATCCTGGGCAGGCTGATCTCACAGATACGCAGTATTTT.